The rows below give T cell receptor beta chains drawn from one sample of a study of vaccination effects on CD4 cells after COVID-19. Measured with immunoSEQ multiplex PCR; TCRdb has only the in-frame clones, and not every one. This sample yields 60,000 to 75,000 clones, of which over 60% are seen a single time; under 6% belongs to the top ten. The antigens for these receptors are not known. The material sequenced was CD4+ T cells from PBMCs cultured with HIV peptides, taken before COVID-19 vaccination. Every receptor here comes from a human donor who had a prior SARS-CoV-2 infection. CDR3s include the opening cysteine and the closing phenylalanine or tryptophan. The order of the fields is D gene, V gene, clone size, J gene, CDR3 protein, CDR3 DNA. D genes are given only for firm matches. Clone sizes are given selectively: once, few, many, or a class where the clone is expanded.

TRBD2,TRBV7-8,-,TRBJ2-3,CASSLIRPGGTISSTDTQYF,TGTGCCAGCAGCCTTATTCGGCCTGGCGGGACTATTTCTAGCACAGATACGCAGTATTTT
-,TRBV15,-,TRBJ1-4,CATSRGGTRSEKLFF,TGTGCCACCAGCAGGGGCGGGACCAGGAGTGAAAAACTGTTTTTT
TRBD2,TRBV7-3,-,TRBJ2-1,CASSSSTGTSRNEQFF,TGTGCCAGCAGCTCCTCTACCGGGACTAGTAGGAATGAGCAGTTCTTC
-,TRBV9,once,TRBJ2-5,CASSVGAGGETQYF,TGTGCCAGCAGCGTGGGGGCCGGGGGGGAGACCCAGTACTTC
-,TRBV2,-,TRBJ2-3,CASSLQRPRTDTQYF,TGTGCCAGCAGCCTACAGCGTCCGAGGACAGATACGCAGTATTTT
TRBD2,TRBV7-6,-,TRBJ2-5,CASSFGPRTSGSWETQYF,TGTGCCAGCAGCTTTGGTCCCAGGACTAGCGGCTCCTGGGAGACCCAGTACTTC
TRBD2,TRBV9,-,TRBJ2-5,CASSAEGLATETQYF,TGTGCCAGCAGCGCCGAGGGACTAGCGACAGAGACCCAGTACTTC
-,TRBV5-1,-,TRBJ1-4,CASSLAMQEYEKLFF,TGCGCCAGCAGCTTGGCCATGCAGGAGTACGAAAAACTGTTTTTT
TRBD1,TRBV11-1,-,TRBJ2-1,CASSSRRTGGHNEQFF,TGTGCCAGCAGCTCGAGGAGGACAGGGGGCCACAATGAGCAGTTCTTC
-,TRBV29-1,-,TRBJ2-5,CSVDRGASPETQYF,TGCAGCGTTGATAGGGGGGCCTCTCCGGAGACCCAGTACTTC
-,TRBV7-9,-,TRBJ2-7,CASSQKRAQRFYEQYF,TGTGCCAGCAGCCAAAAGAGGGCCCAGCGGTTCTACGAGCAGTACTTC
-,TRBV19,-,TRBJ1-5,CASSPLRGGGSHQPQHF,TGTGCCAGCAGTCCGTTGCGCGGGGGGGGGTCCCATCAGCCCCAGCATTTT
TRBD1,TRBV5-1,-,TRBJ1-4,CASSLVGQFHATNEKLFF,TGCGCCAGCAGCTTGGTGGGACAGTTCCATGCAACTAATGAAAAACTGTTTTTT
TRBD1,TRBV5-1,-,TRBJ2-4,CASSQGQGAKNIQYF,TGCGCCAGCAGCCAGGGACAGGGGGCCAAAAACATTCAGTACTTC
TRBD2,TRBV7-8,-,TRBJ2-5,CASSFAGGFRETQYF,TGTGCCAGCAGCTTTGCGGGAGGTTTTCGAGAGACCCAGTACTTC
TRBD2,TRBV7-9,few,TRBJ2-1,CASSSPLREGSNEQFF,TGTGCCAGCAGCTCCCCGCTGCGGGAGGGGAGCAATGAGCAGTTCTTC
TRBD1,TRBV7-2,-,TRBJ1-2,CASSSNPGTDNNF,TGTGCCAGCAGCTCGAACCCCGGGACAGACAATAACTTC
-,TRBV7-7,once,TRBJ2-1,CASSLDVGGNEQFF,TGTGCTAGCAGCCTCGACGTTGGGGGGAATGAGCAGTTCTTC
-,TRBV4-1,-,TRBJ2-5,CASSRGGVETQYF,TGCGCCAGCAGCCGGGGGGGCGTGGAGACCCAGTACTTC
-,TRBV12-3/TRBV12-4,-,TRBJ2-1,CASGRPGGQQFF,TGTGCCAGCGGACGTCCAGGGGGGCAGCAGTTCTTC
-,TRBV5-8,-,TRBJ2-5,CASSWRGGYQETQYF,TGTGCCAGCAGCTGGCGCGGGGGCTACCAAGAGACCCAGTACTTC